This T cell receptor (beta chain) is from a study of cytomegalovirus exposure and HLA in healthy donors. Study-wide points: Later analysis demonstrated an association between a missense DCLRE1C variant and TCR beta V- and J-gene trimming. The only immune exposure information that was available was CMV serostatus. A later analysis reportedly identified an Asian-associated ancestry cluster as carrying fewer N-insertions than the roughly 700-donor mean.

The PCR used 60 Vbeta and 13 Jbeta primers. Produced via immunoSEQ multiplex PCR; TCRdb's table is partial and in-frame only. The repertoire holds about 120,000 clones, with around 72% as singletons. Regarding this clone: Its antigen is unknown.

It was healthy bone marrow donors who served as donors. The V segment lost 5 bases and the J segment 3 bases; nucleotides outside the gene matches: 8. CDR3 size: 15 residues. Germline V gene sequence: CDR1 LNHDA, CDR2 SQIVND (reference sequence). The sample comprised PBMCs. This sequence originates from a woman between 40 and 50 years old in good health and CMV-seropositive. The chain has TRBV19 and TRBJ2-7; TRBD1 agrees at 9 bases. Here the CDR3 reads CASSPSGTGRYEQYF. The DNA of the CDR3 is TGTGCCAGTAGTCCCAGCGGGACAGGGCGCTACGAGCAGTACTTC.